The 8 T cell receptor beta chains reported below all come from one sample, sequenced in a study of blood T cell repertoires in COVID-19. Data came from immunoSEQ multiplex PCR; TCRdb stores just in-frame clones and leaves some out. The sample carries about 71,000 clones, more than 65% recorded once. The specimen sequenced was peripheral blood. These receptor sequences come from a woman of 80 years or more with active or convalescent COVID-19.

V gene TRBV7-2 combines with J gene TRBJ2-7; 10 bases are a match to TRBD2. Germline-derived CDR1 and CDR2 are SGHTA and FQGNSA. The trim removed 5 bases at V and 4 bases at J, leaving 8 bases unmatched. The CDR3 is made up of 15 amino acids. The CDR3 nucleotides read TGTGCCAGCAGCCTTAGCGGGGGGCCTAATTACGAGCAGTACTTC. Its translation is CASSLSGGPNYEQYF.

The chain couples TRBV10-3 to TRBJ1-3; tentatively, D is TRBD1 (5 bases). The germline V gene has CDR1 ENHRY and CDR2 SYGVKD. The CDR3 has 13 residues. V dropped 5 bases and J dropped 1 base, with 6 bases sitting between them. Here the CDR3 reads CAISQGSGNTIYF. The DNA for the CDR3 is TGTGCCATCAGTCAGGGTTCTGGAAACACCATATATTTT.

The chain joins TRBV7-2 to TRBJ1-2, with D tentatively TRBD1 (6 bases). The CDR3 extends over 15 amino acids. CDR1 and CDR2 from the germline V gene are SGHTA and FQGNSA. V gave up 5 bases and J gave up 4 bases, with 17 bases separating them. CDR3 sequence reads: CASSVIQGNVYGYTF. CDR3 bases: TGTGCCAGCAGCGTGATACAGGGAAACGTCTATGGCTACACCTTC.

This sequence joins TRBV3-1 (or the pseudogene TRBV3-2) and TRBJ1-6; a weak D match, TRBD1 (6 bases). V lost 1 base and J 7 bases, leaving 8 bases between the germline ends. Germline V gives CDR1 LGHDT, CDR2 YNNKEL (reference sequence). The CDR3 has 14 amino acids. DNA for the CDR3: TGTGCCAGCAGCCAAGCAGGGGTCAATTCACCCCTCCACTTT. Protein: CASSQAGVNSPLHF.

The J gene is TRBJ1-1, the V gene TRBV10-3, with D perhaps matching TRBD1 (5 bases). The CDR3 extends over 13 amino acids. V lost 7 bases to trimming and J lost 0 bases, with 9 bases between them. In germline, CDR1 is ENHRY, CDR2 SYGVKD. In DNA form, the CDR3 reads TGTGCCATCACCACACAGGTGAACACTGAAGCTTTCTTT. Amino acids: CAITTQVNTEAFF.

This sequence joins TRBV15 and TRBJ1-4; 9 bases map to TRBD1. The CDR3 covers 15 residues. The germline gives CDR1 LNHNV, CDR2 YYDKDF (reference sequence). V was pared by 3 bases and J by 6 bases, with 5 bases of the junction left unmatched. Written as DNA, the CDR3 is TGTGCCACCAGCAGGAAAGGGACAGGGTATGAAAAACTGTTTTTT. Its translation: CATSRKGTGYEKLFF.

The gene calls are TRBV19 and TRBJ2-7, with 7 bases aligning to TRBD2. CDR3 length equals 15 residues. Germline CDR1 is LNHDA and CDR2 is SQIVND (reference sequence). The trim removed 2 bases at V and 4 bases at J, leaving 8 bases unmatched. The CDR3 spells CASSISSGASYEQYF. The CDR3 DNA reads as TGTGCCAGTAGTATATCCAGCGGGGCATCTTACGAGCAGTACTTC. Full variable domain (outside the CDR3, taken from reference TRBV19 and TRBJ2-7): DGGITQSPKYLFRKEGQNVTLSCEQNLNHDAMYWYRQDPGQGLRLIYYSQIVNDFQKGDIAEGYSVSREKKESFPLTVTSAQKNPTAFYLCASSISSGASYEQYFGPGTRLTVT.

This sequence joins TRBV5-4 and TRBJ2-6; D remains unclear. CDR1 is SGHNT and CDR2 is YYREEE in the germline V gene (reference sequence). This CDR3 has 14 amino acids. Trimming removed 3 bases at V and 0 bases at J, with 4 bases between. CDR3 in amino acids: CASSSGSGANVLTF. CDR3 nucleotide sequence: TGTGCCAGCAGCTCAGGCTCTGGGGCCAACGTCCTGACTTTC.